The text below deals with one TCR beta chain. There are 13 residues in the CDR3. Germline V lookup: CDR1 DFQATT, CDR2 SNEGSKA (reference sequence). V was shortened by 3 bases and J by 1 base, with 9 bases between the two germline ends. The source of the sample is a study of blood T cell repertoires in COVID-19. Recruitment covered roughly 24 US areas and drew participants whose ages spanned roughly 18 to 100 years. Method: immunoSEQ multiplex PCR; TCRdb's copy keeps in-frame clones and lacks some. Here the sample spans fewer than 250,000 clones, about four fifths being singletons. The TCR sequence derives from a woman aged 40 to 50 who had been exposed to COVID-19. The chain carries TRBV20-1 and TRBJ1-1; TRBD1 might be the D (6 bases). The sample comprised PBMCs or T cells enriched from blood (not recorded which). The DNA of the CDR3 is TGCAGTGCTAGTATACAGGGGAACACTGAAGCTTTCTTT. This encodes CSASIQGNTEAFF.